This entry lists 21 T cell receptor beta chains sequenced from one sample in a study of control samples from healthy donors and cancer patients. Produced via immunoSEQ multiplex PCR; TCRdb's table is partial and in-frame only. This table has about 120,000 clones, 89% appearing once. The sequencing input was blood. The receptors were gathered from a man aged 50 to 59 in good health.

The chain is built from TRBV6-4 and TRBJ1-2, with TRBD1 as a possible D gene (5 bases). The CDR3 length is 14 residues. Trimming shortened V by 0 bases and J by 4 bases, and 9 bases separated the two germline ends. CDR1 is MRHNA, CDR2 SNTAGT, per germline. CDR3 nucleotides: TGTGCCAGCAGTGACTCGAGGGGCCCCTATGGCTACACCTTC. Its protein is CASSDSRGPYGYTF.

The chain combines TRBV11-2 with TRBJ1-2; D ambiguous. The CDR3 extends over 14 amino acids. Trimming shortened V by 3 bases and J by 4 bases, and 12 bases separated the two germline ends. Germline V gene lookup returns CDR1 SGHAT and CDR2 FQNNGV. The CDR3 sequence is CASSFWTSSYGYTF. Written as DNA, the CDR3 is TGTGCCAGCAGCTTTTGGACGTCCTCCTATGGCTACACCTTC. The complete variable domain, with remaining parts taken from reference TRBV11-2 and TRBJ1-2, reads EAGVAQSPRYKIIEKRQSVAFWCNPISGHATLYWYQQILGQGPKLLIQFQNNGVVDDSQLPKDRFSAERLKGVDSTLKIQPAKLEDSAVYLCASSFWTSSYGYTFGSGTRLTVV.

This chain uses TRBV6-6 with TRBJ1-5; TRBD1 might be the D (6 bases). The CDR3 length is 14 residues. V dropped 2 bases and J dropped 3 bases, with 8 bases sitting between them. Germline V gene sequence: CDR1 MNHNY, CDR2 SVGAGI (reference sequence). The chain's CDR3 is CASSYAGDNQPQHF. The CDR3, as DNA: TGTGCCAGCAGTTACGCAGGGGACAATCAGCCCCAGCATTTT.

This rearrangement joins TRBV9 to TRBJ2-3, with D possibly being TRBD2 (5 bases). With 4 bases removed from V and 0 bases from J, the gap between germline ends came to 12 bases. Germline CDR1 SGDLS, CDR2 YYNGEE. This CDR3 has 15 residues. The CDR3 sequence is CASSQDSHSTDTQYF. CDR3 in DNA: TGTGCCAGCAGCCAGGACTCGCATAGCACAGATACGCAGTATTTT.

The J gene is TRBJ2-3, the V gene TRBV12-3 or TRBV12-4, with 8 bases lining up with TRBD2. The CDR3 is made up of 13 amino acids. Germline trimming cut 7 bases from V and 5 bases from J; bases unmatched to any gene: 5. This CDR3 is CASKRGGGDTQYF. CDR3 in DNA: TGTGCCAGCAAACGGGGGGGAGGAGATACGCAGTATTTT.

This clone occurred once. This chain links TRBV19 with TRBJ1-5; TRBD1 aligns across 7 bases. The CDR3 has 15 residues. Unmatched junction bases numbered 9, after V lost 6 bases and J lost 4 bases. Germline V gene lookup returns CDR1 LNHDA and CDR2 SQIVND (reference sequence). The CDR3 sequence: CASRKQGTLNQPQHF. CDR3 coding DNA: TGTGCCAGTAGAAAACAGGGGACTCTAAATCAGCCCCAGCATTTT.

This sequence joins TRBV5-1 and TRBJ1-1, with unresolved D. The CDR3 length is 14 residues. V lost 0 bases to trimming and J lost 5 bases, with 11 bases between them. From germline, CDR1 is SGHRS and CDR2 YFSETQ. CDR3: CASSLAPEVTEAFF. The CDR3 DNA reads TGCGCCAGCAGCTTGGCCCCGGAGGTAACTGAAGCTTTCTTT. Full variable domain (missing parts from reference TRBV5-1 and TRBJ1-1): KAGVTQTPRYLIKTRGQQVTLSCSPISGHRSVSWYQQTPGQGLQFLFEYFSETQRNKGNFPGRFSGRQFSNSRSEMNVSTLELGDSALYLCASSLAPEVTEAFFGQGTRLTVV.

CDR3 region: CATSARKGPDTQYF. CDR3 DNA sequence: TGTGCCACCAGTGCGAGAAAGGGGCCAGATACGCAGTATTTT. This chain links TRBV24-1 with TRBJ2-3; a possible D gene is TRBD1 (5 bases). CDR3 length: 14 residues. Looked up from germline, CDR1 is KGHDR and CDR2 is SFDVKD. The germline V and J ends were trimmed by 5 bases and 4 bases, with 12 bases remaining between them.

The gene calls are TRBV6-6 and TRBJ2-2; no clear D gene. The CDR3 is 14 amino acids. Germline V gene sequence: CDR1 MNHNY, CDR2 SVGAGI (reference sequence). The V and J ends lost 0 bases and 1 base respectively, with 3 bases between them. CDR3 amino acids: CASSYSVNTGELFF. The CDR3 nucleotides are TGTGCCAGCAGTTACTCGGTGAACACCGGGGAGCTGTTTTTT.

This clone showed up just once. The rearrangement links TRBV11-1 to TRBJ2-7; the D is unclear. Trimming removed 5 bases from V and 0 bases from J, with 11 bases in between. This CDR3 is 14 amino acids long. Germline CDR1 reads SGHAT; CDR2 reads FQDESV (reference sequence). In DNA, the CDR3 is TGTGCCAGCAGCCGACACATAAGCTCCTACGAGCAGTACTTC. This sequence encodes CASSRHISSYEQYF. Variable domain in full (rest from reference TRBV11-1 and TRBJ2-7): EAEVAQSPRYKITEKSQAVAFWCDPISGHATLYWYRQILGQGPELLVQFQDESVVDDSQLPKDRFSAERLKGVDSTLKIQPAELGDSAMYLCASSRHISSYEQYFGPGTRLTVT.

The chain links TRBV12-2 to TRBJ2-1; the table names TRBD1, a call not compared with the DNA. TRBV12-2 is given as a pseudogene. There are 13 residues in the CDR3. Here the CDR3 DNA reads TGTGCAAGTCGCTTCAGGGGGCGGAATGAGCAGTTCTTC. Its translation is CASRFRGRNEQFF.

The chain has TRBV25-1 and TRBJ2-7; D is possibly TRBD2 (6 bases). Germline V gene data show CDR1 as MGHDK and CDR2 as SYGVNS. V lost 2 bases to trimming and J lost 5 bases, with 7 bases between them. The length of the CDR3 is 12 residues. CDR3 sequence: CASSERGDEQYF. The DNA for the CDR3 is TGTGCCAGCAGTGAACGCGGGGACGAGCAGTACTTC.

CDR3: CASSLDSINTGELFF. Here the CDR3 DNA reads TGTGCCAGCAGTCTGGACAGTATAAACACCGGGGAGCTGTTTTTT. The J gene is TRBJ2-2, the V gene TRBV27; D perhaps matches TRBD1 (6 bases). The V end was cut by 5 bases, the J end by 2 bases, with 12 bases between. Germline CDR1 is MNHEY and CDR2 is SMNVEV (reference sequence). This CDR3 is built from 15 residues.

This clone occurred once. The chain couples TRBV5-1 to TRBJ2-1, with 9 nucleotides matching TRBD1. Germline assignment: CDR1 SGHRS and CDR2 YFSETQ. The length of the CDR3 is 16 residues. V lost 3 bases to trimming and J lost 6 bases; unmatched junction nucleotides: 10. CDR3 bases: TGCGCCAGCAGCTGGAAGTCGGGACAGGGTGGCAATGAGCAGTTCTTC. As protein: CASSWKSGQGGNEQFF.

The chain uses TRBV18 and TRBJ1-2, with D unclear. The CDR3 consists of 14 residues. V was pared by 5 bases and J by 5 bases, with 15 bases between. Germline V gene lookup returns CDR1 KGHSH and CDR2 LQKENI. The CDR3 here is CASSIPEGEYGYTF. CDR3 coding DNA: TGTGCCAGCTCAATCCCCGAGGGAGAGTATGGCTACACCTTC.

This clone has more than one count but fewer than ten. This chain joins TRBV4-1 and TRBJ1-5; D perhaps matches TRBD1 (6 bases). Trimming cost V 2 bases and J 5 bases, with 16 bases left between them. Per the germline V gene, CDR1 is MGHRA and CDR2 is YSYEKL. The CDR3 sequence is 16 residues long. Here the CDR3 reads CASSQWGRGRYQPQHF. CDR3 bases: TGCGCCAGCAGCCAATGGGGACGGGGGCGGTATCAGCCCCAGCATTTT.

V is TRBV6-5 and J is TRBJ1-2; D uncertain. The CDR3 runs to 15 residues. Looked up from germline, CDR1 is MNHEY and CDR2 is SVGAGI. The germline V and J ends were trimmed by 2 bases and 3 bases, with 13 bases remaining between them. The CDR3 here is CASSYDLYDYYGYTF. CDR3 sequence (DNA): TGTGCCAGCAGTTACGACCTTTATGATTACTATGGCTACACCTTC.

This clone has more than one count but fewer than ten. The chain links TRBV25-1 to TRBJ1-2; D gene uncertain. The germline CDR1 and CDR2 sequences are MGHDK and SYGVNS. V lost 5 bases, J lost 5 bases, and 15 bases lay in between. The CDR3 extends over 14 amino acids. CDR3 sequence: CASSYAGYKYGYTF. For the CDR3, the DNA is TGTGCCAGCAGTTATGCGGGATACAAATATGGCTACACCTTC.

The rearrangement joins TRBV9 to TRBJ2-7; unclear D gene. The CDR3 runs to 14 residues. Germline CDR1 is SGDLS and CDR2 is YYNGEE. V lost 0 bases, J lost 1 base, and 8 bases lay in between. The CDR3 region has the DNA TGTGCCAGCAGCGTAGCTCCAGAGTCCTACGAGCAGTACTTC. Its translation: CASSVAPESYEQYF.

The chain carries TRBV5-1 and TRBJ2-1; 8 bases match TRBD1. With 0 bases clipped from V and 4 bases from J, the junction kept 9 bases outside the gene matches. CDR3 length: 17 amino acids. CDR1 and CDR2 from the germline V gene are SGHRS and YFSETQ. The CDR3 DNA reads TGCGCCAGCAGCTTGGCCTCCACAGGGGGGTTATACAATGAGCAGTTCTTC. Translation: CASSLASTGGLYNEQFF.

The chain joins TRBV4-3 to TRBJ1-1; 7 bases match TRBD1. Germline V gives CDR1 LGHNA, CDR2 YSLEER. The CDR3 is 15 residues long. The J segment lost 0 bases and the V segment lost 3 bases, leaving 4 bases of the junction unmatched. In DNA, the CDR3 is TGCGCCAGCAGCCATCGACAGGGCCTGAACACTGAAGCTTTCTTT. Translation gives CASSHRQGLNTEAFF.